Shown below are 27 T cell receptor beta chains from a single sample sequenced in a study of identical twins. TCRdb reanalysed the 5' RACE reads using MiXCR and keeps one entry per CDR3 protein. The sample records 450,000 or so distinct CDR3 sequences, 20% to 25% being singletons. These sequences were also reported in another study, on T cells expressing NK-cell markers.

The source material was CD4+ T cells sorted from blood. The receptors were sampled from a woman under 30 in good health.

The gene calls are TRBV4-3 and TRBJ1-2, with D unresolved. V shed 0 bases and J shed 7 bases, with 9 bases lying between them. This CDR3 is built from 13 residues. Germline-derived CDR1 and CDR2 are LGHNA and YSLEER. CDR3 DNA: TGCGCCAGCAGCCAAGAACACTGGGGTGGCTACACCTTC. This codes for CASSQEHWGGYTF.

CDR3 region: CASSAGQGSGANVLTF. The DNA of the CDR3 is TGTGCCAGCAGTGCCGGACAGGGTTCGGGGGCCAACGTCCTGACTTTC. The gene calls are TRBV27 and TRBJ2-6, with TRBD1 matching 8 bases. Germline lookup yields CDR1 MNHEY and CDR2 SMNVEV (reference sequence). The CDR3 is 16 amino acids. V was pared by 5 bases and J by 4 bases, with 7 bases of the junction left unmatched.

CDR3 in amino acids: CACKTGGYTGELFF. Written as DNA, the CDR3 is TGTGCCTGCAAAACAGGGGGGTACACCGGGGAGCTGTTTTTT. V usage is TRBV6-2 or TRBV6-3 and J usage is TRBJ2-2; 8 nucleotides align to TRBD1. The CDR3 runs 14 residues. Unmatched junction bases numbered 8, after V lost 11 bases and J lost 3 bases. The germline V gene encodes CDR1 MNHEY and CDR2 SVGEGT.

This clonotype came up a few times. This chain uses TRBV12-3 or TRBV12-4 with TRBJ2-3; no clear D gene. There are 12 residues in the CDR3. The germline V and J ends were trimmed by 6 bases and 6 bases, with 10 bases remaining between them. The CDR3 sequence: CASRRGPDTQYF. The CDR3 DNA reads TGTGCCAGCAGACGCGGACCCGATACGCAGTATTTT.

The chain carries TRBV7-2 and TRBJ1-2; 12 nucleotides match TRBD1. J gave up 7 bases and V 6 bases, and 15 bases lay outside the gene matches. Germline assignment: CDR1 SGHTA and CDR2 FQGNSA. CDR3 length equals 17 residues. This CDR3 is CASRLQPGQGASGGYTF. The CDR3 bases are TGTGCCAGCAGACTACAACCGGGACAGGGGGCGTCGGGTGGCTACACCTTC.

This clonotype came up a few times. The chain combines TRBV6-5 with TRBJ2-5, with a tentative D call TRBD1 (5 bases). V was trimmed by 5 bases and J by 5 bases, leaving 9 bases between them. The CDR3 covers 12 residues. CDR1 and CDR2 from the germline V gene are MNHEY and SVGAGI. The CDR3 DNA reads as TGTGCCAGCAGTCAAGGGGCTGAGACCCAGTACTTC. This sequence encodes CASSQGAETQYF.

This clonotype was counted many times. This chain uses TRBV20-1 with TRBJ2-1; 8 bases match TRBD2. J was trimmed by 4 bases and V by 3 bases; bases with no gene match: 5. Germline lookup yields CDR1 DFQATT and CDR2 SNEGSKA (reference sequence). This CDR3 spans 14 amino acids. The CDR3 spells CSASGRAKYNEQFF. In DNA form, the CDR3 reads TGCAGTGCTAGCGGGAGGGCAAAATACAATGAGCAGTTCTTC.

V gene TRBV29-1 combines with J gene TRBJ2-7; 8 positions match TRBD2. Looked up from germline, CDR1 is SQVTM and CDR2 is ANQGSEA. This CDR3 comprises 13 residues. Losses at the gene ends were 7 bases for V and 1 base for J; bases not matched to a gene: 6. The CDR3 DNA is TGCAGCGCAGGAGCGGGAGAGTCCTACGAGCAGTACTTC. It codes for CSAGAGESYEQYF.

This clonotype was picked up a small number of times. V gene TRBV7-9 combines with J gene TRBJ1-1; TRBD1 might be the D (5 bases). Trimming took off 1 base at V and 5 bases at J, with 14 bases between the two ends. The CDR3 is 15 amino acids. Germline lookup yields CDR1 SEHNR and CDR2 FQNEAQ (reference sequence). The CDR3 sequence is CASSLGGGAVTEAFF. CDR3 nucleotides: TGTGCCAGCAGCTTAGGAGGAGGGGCGGTGACTGAAGCTTTCTTT. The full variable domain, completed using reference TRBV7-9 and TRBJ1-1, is DTGVSQNPRHKITKRGQNVTFRCDPISEHNRLYWYRQTLGQGPEFLTYFQNEAQLEKSRLLSDRFSAERPKGSFSTLEIQRTEQGDSAMYLCASSLGGGAVTEAFFGQGTRLTVV.

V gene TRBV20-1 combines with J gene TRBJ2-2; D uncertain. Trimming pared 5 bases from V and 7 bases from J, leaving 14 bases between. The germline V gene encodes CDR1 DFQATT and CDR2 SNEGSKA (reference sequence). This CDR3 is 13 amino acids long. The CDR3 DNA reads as TGCAGTGCTCGGAAGTTCGAAGGCGGGGAGCTGTTTTTT. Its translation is CSARKFEGGELFF.

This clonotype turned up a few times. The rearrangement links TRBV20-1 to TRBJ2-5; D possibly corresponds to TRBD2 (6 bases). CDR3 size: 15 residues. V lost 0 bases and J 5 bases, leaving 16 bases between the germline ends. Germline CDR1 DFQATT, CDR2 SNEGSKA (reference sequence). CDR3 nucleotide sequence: TGCAGTGCTAGAGATAACCCTAGCGCGGGGGAGACCCAGTACTTC. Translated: CSARDNPSAGETQYF.

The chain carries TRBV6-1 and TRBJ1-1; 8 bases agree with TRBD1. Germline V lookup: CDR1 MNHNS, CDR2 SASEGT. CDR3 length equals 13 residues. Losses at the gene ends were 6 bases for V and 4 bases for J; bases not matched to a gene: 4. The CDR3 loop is CASRQTGGTEAFF. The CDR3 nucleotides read TGTGCCAGCAGACAAACAGGGGGCACTGAAGCTTTCTTT.

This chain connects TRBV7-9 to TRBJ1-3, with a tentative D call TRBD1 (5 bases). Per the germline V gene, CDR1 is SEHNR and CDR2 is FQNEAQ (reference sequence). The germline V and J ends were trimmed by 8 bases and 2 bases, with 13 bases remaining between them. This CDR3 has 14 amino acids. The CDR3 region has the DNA TGTGCCAGCCCGGGGCGGAGTCCTGGAAACACCATATATTTT. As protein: CASPGRSPGNTIYF.

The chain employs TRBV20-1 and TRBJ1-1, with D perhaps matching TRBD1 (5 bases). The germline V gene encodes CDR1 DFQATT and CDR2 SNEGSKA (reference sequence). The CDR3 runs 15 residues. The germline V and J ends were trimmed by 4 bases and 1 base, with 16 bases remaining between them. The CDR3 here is CSATRVGVGNTEAFF. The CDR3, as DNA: TGCAGTGCTACCAGGGTTGGGGTGGGGAACACTGAAGCTTTCTTT.

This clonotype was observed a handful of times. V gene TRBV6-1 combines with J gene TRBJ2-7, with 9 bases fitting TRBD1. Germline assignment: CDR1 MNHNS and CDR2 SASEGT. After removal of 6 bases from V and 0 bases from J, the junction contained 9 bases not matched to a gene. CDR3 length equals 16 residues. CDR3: CASRSTGGRSSYEQYF. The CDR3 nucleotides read TGTGCCAGCAGATCAACAGGGGGCCGGAGCTCCTACGAGCAGTACTTC.

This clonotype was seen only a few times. The CDR3 coding sequence is TGTGCCAGCAGTTTATCCATCGGACAGGGCCGGGAGCAGTTCTTC. Encoded protein: CASSLSIGQGREQFF. V is TRBV12-3 or TRBV12-4 and J is TRBJ2-1; TRBD1 aligns across 8 bases. V was clipped by 2 bases and J by 10 bases; unmatched bases: 10. This CDR3 is built from 15 residues.

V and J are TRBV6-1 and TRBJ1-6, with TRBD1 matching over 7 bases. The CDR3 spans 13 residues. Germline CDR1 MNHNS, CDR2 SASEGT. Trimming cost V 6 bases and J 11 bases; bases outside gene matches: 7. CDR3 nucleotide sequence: TGTGCCAGCAGAGACACAGGGGTGGCACCCCTCCACTTT. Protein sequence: CASRDTGVAPLHF.

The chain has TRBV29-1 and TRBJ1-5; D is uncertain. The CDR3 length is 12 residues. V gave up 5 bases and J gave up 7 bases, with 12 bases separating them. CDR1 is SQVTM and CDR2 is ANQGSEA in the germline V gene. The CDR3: CSVKGYNQPQHF. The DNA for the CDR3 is TGCAGCGTTAAAGGGTACAACCAGCCCCAGCATTTT.

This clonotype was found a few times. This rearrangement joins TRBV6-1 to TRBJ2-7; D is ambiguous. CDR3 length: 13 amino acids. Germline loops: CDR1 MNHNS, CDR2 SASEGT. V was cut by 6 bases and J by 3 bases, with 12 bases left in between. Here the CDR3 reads CASSRGRVYEQYF. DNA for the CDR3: TGTGCCAGCAGCCGTGGACGTGTCTACGAGCAGTACTTC.

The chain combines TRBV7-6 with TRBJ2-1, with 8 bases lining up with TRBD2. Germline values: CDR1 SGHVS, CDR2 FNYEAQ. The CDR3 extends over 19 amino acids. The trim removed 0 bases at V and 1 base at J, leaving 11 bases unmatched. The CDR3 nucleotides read TGTGCCAGCAGCTTAGCGGGGGTAGCGGGATCAAGTTCCTACAATGAGCAGTTCTTC. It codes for CASSLAGVAGSSSYNEQFF.

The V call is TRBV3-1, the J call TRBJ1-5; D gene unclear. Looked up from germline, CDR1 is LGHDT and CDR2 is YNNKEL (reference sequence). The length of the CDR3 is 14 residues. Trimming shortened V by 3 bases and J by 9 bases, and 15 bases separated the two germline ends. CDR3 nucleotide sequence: TGTGCCAGCAGCCAGGTGGTAGGGTTACGGCCCCAGCATTTT. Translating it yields CASSQVVGLRPQHF.

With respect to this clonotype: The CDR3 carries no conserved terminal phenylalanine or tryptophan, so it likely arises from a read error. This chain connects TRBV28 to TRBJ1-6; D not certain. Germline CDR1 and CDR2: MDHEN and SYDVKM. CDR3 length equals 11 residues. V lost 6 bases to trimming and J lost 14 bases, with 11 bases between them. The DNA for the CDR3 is TGTGCCAGCAGGTACTTGTACACCCTCCACTCT. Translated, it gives CASRYLYTLHS.

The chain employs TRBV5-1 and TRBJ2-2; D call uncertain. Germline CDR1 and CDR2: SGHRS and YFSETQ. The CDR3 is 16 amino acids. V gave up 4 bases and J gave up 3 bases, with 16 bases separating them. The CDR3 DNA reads TGCGCCAGCAGCCAAAACGGCGGAACTCACACCGGGGAGCTGTTTTTT. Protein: CASSQNGGTHTGELFF.

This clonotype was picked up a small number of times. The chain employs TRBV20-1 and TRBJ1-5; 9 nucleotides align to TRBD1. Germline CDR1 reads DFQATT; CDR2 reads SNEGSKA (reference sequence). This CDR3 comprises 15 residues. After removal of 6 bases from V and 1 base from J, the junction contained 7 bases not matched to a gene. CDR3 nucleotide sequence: TGCAGTGCCCACAGGGGGCGAGGGAGCAATCAGCCCCAGCATTTT. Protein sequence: CSAHRGRGSNQPQHF.

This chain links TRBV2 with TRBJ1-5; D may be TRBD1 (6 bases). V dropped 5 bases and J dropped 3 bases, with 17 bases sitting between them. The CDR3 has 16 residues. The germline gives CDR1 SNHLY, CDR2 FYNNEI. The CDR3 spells CASSQDTGSPNQPQHF. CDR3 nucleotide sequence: TGTGCCAGCAGTCAAGACACAGGGTCCCCCAATCAGCCCCAGCATTTT.

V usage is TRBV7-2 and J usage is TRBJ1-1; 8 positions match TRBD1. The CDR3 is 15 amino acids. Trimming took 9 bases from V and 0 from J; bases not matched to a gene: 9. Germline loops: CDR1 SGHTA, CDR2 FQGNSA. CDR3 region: CASQRTGTLNTEAFF. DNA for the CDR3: TGTGCCAGTCAGAGGACAGGGACTCTGAACACTGAAGCTTTCTTT.

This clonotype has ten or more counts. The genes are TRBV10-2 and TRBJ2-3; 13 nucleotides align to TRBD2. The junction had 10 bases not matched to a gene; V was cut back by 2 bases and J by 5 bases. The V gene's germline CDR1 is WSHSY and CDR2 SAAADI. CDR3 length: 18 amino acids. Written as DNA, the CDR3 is TGCGCCAGCAGTGAGGTTCGTCTCCGACTAGCGGGAGGAGATACGCAGTATTTT. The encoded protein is CASSEVRLRLAGGDTQYF.